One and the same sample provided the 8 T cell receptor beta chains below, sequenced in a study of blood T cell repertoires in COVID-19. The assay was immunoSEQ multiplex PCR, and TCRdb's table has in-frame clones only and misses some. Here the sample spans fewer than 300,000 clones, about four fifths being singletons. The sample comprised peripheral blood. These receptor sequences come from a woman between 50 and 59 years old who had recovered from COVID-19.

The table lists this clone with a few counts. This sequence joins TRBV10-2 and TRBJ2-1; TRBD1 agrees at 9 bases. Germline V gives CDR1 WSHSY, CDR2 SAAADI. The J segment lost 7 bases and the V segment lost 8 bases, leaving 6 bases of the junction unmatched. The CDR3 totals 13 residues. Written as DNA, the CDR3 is TGCGCCAGCGGTAACAGGGGGCGGAATGAGCAGTTCTTC. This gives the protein CASGNRGRNEQFF.

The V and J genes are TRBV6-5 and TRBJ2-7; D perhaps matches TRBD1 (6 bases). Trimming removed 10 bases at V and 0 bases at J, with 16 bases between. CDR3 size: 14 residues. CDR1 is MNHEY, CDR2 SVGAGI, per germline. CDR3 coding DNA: TGTGCCATAGGGGGTCAGGGGAGCTCCTACGAGCAGTACTTC. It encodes CAIGGQGSSYEQYF.

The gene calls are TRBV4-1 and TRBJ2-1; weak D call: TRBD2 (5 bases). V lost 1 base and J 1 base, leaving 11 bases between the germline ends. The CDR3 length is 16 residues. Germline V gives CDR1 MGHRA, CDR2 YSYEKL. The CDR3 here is CASSQGLALSYNEQFF. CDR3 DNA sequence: TGCGCCAGCAGCCAAGGCCTAGCCCTGTCCTACAATGAGCAGTTCTTC.

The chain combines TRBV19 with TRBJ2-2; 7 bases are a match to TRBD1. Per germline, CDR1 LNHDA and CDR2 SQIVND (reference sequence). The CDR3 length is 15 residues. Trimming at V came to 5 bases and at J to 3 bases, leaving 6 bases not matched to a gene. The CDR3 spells CASSFRDSHTGELFF. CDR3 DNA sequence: TGTGCCAGTAGTTTCCGGGACAGTCACACCGGGGAGCTGTTTTTT.

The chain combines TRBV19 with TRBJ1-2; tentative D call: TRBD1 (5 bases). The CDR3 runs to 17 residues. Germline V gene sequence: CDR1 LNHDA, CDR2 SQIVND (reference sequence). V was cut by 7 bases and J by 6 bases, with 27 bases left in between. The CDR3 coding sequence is TGTGCCAGTACCATAAATAGGGGAAGAGAAGGTCTTGATGGCTACACCTTC. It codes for CASTINRGREGLDGYTF.

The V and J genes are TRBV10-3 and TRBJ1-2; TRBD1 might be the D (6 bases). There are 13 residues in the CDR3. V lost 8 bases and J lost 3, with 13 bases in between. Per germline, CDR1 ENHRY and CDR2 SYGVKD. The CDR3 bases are TGTGCCATCTCCCCAGGGGAGCACTATGGCTACACCTTC. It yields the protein CAISPGEHYGYTF.

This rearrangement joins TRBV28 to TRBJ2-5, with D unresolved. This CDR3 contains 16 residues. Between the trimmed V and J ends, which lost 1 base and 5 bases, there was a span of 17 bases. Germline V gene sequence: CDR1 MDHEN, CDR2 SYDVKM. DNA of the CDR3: TGTGCCAGCAGTTTATCCCGTCGCCGCAGTCGCGAGACCCAGTACTTC. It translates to CASSLSRRRSRETQYF.

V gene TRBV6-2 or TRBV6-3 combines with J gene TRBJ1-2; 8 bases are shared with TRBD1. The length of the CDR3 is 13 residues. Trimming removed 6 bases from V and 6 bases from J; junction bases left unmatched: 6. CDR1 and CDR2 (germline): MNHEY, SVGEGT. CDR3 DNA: TGTGCCAGCAGCCGCAGGGGGCAGGATGGCTACACCTTC. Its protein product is CASSRRGQDGYTF.